The 22 T cell receptor beta chains reported below all come from one sample, sequenced in a study of OX40 agonist ivuxolimab in advanced cancers. Assay: immunoSEQ multiplex PCR; the TCRdb copy retains only in-frame clones and omits some. The repertoire consists of roughly 70,000 clones, with about four fifths occurring once and the leading ten covering 0.85% to 1.3%. This sample comprised CD4+ or CD8+ T cells sorted from blood, obtained in a trial of the OX40 agonist ivuxolimab. The receptors stem from an adult with an advanced solid tumor such as melanoma, head and neck, liver or kidney cancer.

The chain joins TRBV7-2 to TRBJ2-2; D perhaps matches TRBD2 (8 bases). Germline V gives CDR1 SGHTA, CDR2 FQGNSA. V lost 1 base, J lost 4 bases, and 13 bases lay in between. CDR3 length: 16 residues. CDR3 residues: CASSLVAGTATGELFF. The CDR3 DNA reads as TGTGCCAGCAGCTTAGTAGCGGGGACAGCCACCGGGGAGCTGTTTTTT.

The table lists this clone with a few counts. The chain employs TRBV7-9 and TRBJ1-6; no clear D gene. This CDR3 is built from 13 residues. In germline, CDR1 is SEHNR, CDR2 FQNEAQ (reference sequence). Trimming shortened V by 2 bases and J by 8 bases, and 7 bases separated the two germline ends. Written as DNA, the CDR3 is TGTGCCAGCAGCTTAACTAATGATTCACCCCTCCACTTT. It yields the protein CASSLTNDSPLHF.

This clone was found a few times. The CDR3: CASSPRDSGANVLTF. The CDR3, as DNA: TGTGCCAGTTCCCCGCGGGACTCTGGGGCCAACGTCCTGACTTTC. This chain joins TRBV19 and TRBJ2-6; D possibly corresponds to TRBD2 (6 bases). This CDR3 has 15 amino acids. The germline gives CDR1 LNHDA, CDR2 SQIVND (reference sequence). V gave up 8 bases and J gave up 0 bases, with 11 bases separating them.

The chain carries TRBV19 and TRBJ1-5, with D unresolved. V lost 5 bases, J lost 1 base, and 6 bases lay in between. The germline V gene encodes CDR1 LNHDA and CDR2 SQIVND (reference sequence). CDR3 length equals 13 residues. The CDR3 coding sequence is TGTGCCAGTAGTTCGGGAAGCAATCAGCCCCAGCATTTT. Translation: CASSSGSNQPQHF.

The genes are TRBV27 and TRBJ1-4; a possible D gene is TRBD1 (6 bases). The V and J ends lost 1 base and 4 bases respectively, with 13 bases between them. Germline V CDR1 and CDR2: MNHEY, SMNVEV (reference sequence). The CDR3 totals 16 residues. CDR3 protein: CASSLFGQRYNEKLFF. In DNA, the CDR3 is TGTGCCAGCAGTTTATTTGGACAGCGATATAATGAAAAACTGTTTTTT.

This clone was detected once. The DNA for the CDR3 is TGTGCCAGCAGCCAGGGGACGGACGCTAACTATGGCTACACCTTC. Its protein product is CASSQGTDANYGYTF. The chain uses TRBV14 and TRBJ1-2, with a possible D match to TRBD1 (5 bases). The V gene lost 3 bases and the J gene lost 0 bases, with 11 bases spanning the gap. This CDR3 region has 15 residues. Germline values: CDR1 SGHDN, CDR2 FVKESK.

This sequence joins TRBV6-6 and TRBJ2-1, with TRBD2 matching 14 bases. This CDR3 has 15 amino acids. After removal of 5 bases from V and 10 bases from J, the junction contained 7 bases not matched to a gene. CDR1 is MNHNY and CDR2 is SVGAGI in the germline V gene (reference sequence). The CDR3 sequence: CASSRLAGGDSEQFF. The CDR3 coding sequence is TGTGCCAGCAGTAGACTAGCGGGGGGGGACTCCGAGCAGTTCTTC.

This clone appeared once. At one end, the junction sequence differs from germline, possibly due to a read error. CDR3 coding DNA: TGTGCCAGCAGCTACTTCCTTAGCGGGGGGCAAGGGGAGCAGTACTTC. This codes for CASSYFLSGGQGEQYF. The V gene is TRBV6-5, the J gene TRBJ2-7; 10 bases match TRBD2. From germline, CDR1 is MNHEY and CDR2 SVGAGI. The CDR3 is made up of 16 amino acids.

The V gene is TRBV25-1, the J gene TRBJ2-5; tentatively, D is TRBD2 (7 bases). Germline loops: CDR1 MGHDK, CDR2 SYGVNS. V was pared by 6 bases and J by 2 bases, with 25 bases between. The CDR3 has 18 amino acids. The CDR3: CASSPPRGGATLQETQYF. CDR3 sequence (DNA): TGTGCCAGCAGCCCTCCTAGGGGGGGCGCAACCCTACAAGAGACCCAGTACTTC. Variable domain in full (rest from reference TRBV25-1 and TRBJ2-5): EADIYQTPRYLVIGTGKKITLECSQTMGHDKMYWYQQDPGMELHLIHYSYGVNSTEKGDLSSESTVSRIRTEHFPLTLESARPSHTSQYLCASSPPRGGATLQETQYFGPGTRLLVL.

The chain carries TRBV7-9 and TRBJ2-1, with D hard to call. The CDR3 is 14 amino acids. From germline, CDR1 is SEHNR and CDR2 FQNEAQ (reference sequence). The V and J ends lost 2 bases and 4 bases respectively, with 9 bases between them. The CDR3 DNA reads TGTGCCAGCAGCTTATCCCCCACTTACAATGAGCAGTTCTTC. Translating gives CASSLSPTYNEQFF.

This clone was seen only a few times. The chain employs TRBV10-2 and TRBJ1-6; no reliable D call. The V gene's germline CDR1 is WSHSY and CDR2 SAAADI. Trimming took 3 bases from V and 6 from J, leaving 9 bases between them. This CDR3 region has 14 residues. CDR3 sequence: CASSDSAANSPLHF. The CDR3 DNA reads TGCGCCAGCAGTGATTCGGCGGCTAATTCACCCCTCCACTTT.

The chain uses TRBV19 and TRBJ2-1; 7 bases map to TRBD2. This CDR3 region has 14 residues. Germline lookup yields CDR1 LNHDA and CDR2 SQIVND (reference sequence). With V trimmed by 2 bases and J by 9 bases, 7 bases remained unmatched. CDR3 amino acids: CASSIHRGEGEQFF. The CDR3 DNA reads TGTGCCAGTAGTATACACCGGGGGGAGGGTGAGCAGTTCTTC.

The chain employs TRBV5-4 and TRBJ2-5, with TRBD2 identical over 11 bases. The CDR3 is 16 residues long. The V and J ends lost 4 bases and 5 bases, in that order; junction bases with no gene match: 10. Germline CDR1 reads SGHNT; CDR2 reads YYREEE (reference sequence). CDR3 sequence: CASSVTLAGGAETQYF. For the CDR3, the DNA is TGTGCCAGCAGCGTAACCCTAGCGGGGGGTGCGGAGACCCAGTACTTC.

This sequence joins TRBV4-2 and TRBJ2-1, with D perhaps matching TRBD1 (7 bases). In germline, CDR1 is LGHNA, CDR2 YNFKEQ. The CDR3 covers 17 residues. V was cut by 1 base and J by 5 bases, with 18 bases left in between. This CDR3 is CASSQGTGGGVNNEQFF. The CDR3 coding sequence is TGTGCCAGCAGCCAAGGGACAGGAGGGGGTGTGAACAATGAGCAGTTCTTC.

This clone was seen once. The chain employs TRBV14 and TRBJ2-2; TRBD1 is a possible D gene (6 bases). This CDR3 has 14 residues. The germline gives CDR1 SGHDN, CDR2 FVKESK. Trimming took off 4 bases at V and 5 bases at J, with 11 bases between the two ends. The CDR3 DNA follows: TGTGCCAGCAGCCCCCGGACAGCAACCGGGGAGCTGTTTTTT. The encoded protein is CASSPRTATGELFF.

This chain uses TRBV6-1 with TRBJ2-7, with D hard to call. The CDR3 covers 15 residues. The V and J ends lost 1 base and 6 bases respectively, with 16 bases between them. Per the germline V gene, CDR1 is MNHNS and CDR2 is SASEGT. The CDR3, as DNA: TGTGCCAGCAGTGAAGGCCCCGCGAGGTGGGGCGAGCAGTACTTC. Its protein is CASSEGPARWGEQYF.

The rearrangement uses TRBV6-5 and TRBJ2-1; 10 bases align to TRBD2. Germline loops: CDR1 MNHEY, CDR2 SVGAGI. This CDR3 comprises 14 residues. J was trimmed by 4 bases and V by 8 bases; bases with no gene match: 5. The CDR3 loop reads CASQLAGQYNEQFF. The CDR3 DNA sequence: TGTGCCAGCCAACTAGCGGGGCAGTACAATGAGCAGTTCTTC.

This clone was seen a single time. The DNA for the CDR3 is TGTGCCAGTAGCCACCAGGGAACTAATGAAAAACTGTTTTTT. The encoded protein is CASSHQGTNEKLFF. The rearrangement joins TRBV19 to TRBJ1-4; possibly TRBD1 for D (5 bases). CDR1 is LNHDA, CDR2 SQIVND, per germline (reference sequence). V was pared by 6 bases and J by 1 base, with 9 bases between. The CDR3 covers 14 residues.

The chain links TRBV6-5 to TRBJ1-3; D perhaps matches TRBD1 (5 bases). Germline CDR1 is MNHEY and CDR2 is SVGAGI. V lost 2 bases to trimming and J lost 4 bases, with 9 bases between them. The CDR3 spans 14 residues. CDR3 in amino acids: CASSYGSGGNTIYF. The CDR3 DNA reads TGTGCCAGCAGTTACGGATCAGGGGGAAACACCATATATTTT.

The chain has TRBV5-6 and TRBJ1-6, with 7 bases matching TRBD1. The CDR3 is 15 amino acids. CDR1 SGHDT and CDR2 YYEEEE come from the germline V gene. V lost 2 bases and J lost 8; bases outside the gene matches: 7. CDR3 sequence reads: CASSFLGTADSPLHF. The CDR3 DNA is TGTGCCAGCAGCTTTTTAGGGACAGCCGATTCACCCCTCCACTTT. Full variable domain (remainder filled in from reference TRBV5-6 and TRBJ1-6): DAGVTQSPTHLIKTRGQQVTLRCSPKSGHDTVSWYQQALGQGPQFIFQYYEEEERQRGNFPDRFSGHQFPNYSSELNVNALLLGDSALYLCASSFLGTADSPLHFGNGTRLTVT.

The rearrangement links TRBV11-2 to TRBJ1-1, with 8 bases that match TRBD1. CDR1 and CDR2 from the germline V gene are SGHAT and FQNNGV. The CDR3 totals 13 residues. J gave up 8 bases and V 5 bases, and 7 bases lay outside the gene matches. The CDR3 sequence: CASSPGTGGEAFF. CDR3 DNA: TGTGCCAGCAGCCCCGGGACAGGCGGGGAAGCTTTCTTT.

This clone was observed a few times. This sequence joins TRBV14 and TRBJ2-5; 7 bases line up with TRBD1. This CDR3 spans 17 amino acids. Germline V CDR1 and CDR2: SGHDN, FVKESK. Germline trimming cut 1 base from V and 2 bases from J; bases unmatched to any gene: 10. In DNA, the CDR3 is TGTGCCAGCAGCCAAGGAATCTCAGGGGGAAGGCAAGAGACCCAGTACTTC. Encoded protein: CASSQGISGGRQETQYF.